This is a list of T cell receptor beta chains from one sample in a study of blood T cell repertoires in COVID-19. The repertoire was sequenced with immunoSEQ multiplex PCR; TCRdb's copy has only in-frame clones and lacks some. The repertoire includes tens of thousands of clones, about 76% of them detected once, and around 27% sits in the top ten. Sequenced material: peripheral blood. These receptors originate from a woman aged 80 or older with active or convalescent COVID-19. CDR3s include the opening cysteine and the closing phenylalanine or tryptophan. Fields, in order: D gene, V gene, clone size, J gene, CDR3 protein, CDR3 DNA. A D gene is named only where the DNA matches it firmly. Expanded clones are given a class, and other clones once, few, many or no size at all.

TRBD2	TRBV28	-	TRBJ2-3	CASSLFRGGADTQYF	TGTGCCAGCAGTTTATTTCGGGGGGGGGCAGATACGCAGTATTTT
TRBD2	TRBV7-3	-	TRBJ2-2	CASSLGLAGNTGELFF	TGTGCCAGCAGCTTGGGACTAGCGGGGAACACCGGGGAGCTGTTTTTT
-	TRBV19	once	TRBJ2-7	CASSARQSSYEQYF	TGTGCCAGTAGTGCGCGACAGAGCTCCTACGAGCAGTACTTC
TRBD1	TRBV5-8	-	TRBJ1-1	CASSFRTGGTEAFF	TGTGCCAGCAGCTTCCGGACAGGGGGGACTGAAGCTTTCTTT
-	TRBV10-3	-	TRBJ1-1	CAISDPAAVVGGTEAFF	TGTGCCATCAGTGATCCGGCGGCGGTAGTTGGAGGCACTGAAGCTTTCTTT
TRBD1	TRBV29-1	few	TRBJ1-5	CSVMTGFDQPQHF	TGCAGCGTTATGACAGGGTTCGATCAGCCCCAGCATTTT
TRBD2	TRBV4-1	-	TRBJ2-1	CASSQDPLAGGDNEQFF	TGCGCCAGCAGCCAAGATCCCCTAGCGGGGGGGGACAATGAGCAGTTCTTC
TRBD2	TRBV4-1	once	TRBJ2-2	CASMAGENTGELFF	TGCGCCAGCATGGCGGGGGAGAACACCGGGGAGCTGTTTTTT
-	TRBV7-9	-	TRBJ2-2	CASSPISRPGGELFF	TGTGCCAGCAGCCCCATATCGAGGCCGGGCGGGGAGCTGTTTTTT
-	TRBV5-5	few	TRBJ1-5	CASSLFSDQPQHF	TGTGCCAGCAGCTTGTTCAGCGATCAGCCCCAGCATTTT
TRBD1	TRBV13	-	TRBJ2-3	CASSRRDRGWDTQYF	TGTGCCAGCAGCCGCCGGGACAGGGGTTGGGATACGCAGTATTTT
-	TRBV19	-	TRBJ1-1	CASSMGGRNTEAFF	TGTGCCAGTAGTATGGGGGGACGGAATACTGAAGCTTTCTTT
-	TRBV10-2	-	TRBJ1-5	CASSISPPQSAQHF	TGCGCCAGCAGTATCTCCCCTCCGCAGTCCGCCCAGCATTTT
-	TRBV7-8	-	TRBJ2-7	CASSLSGYEQYF	TGTGCCAGCAGCTTATCGGGGTACGAGCAGTACTTC
-	TRBV23-1	-	TRBJ1-5	CASSHVKQQGTSNQPQHF	TGCGCCAGCAGTCATGTTAAACAGCAGGGGACGAGCAATCAGCCCCAGCATTTT
-	TRBV6-5	-	TRBJ2-1	CASSYSIRGSYNEQFF	TGTGCCAGCAGTTACTCAATCCGGGGCTCCTACAATGAGCAGTTCTTC
-	TRBV30	-	TRBJ1-1	CAWTDTPNTEAFF	TGTGCCTGGACGGACACCCCGAACACTGAAGCTTTCTTT
TRBD1	TRBV5-8	few	TRBJ1-5	CASSFSGTANDQPQHF	TGTGCCAGCAGCTTTTCAGGGACAGCGAACGACCAGCCCCAGCATTTT
-	TRBV4-2	-	TRBJ1-1	CASSQDRRAEEAFF	TGTGCCAGCAGCCAAGATCGGAGGGCAGAAGAAGCTTTCTTT
TRBD2	TRBV2	few	TRBJ2-1	CASSEVSRGLAGDSEQFF	TGTGCCAGCAGTGAAGTAAGTCGAGGACTAGCGGGGGATAGTGAGCAGTTCTTC
TRBD1	TRBV3-1/TRBV3-2	-	TRBJ2-2	CASTVNSVTGAGELFF	TGTGCCAGCACCGTAAACTCCGTGACAGGGGCCGGGGAGCTGTTTTTT
TRBD1	TRBV5-6	-	TRBJ2-2	CASSWTGGGTGELFF	TGTGCCAGCAGCTGGACAGGGGGAGGGACCGGGGAGCTGTTTTTT
-	TRBV4-3	-	TRBJ2-3	CASSQDLRDRADTQYF	TGCGCCAGCAGCCAAGATTTAAGAGACCGGGCAGATACGCAGTATTTT
-	TRBV7-3	few	TRBJ1-2	CASSLGPGPNYGYTF	TGTGCCAGCAGCTTAGGTCCAGGCCCTAACTATGGCTACACCTTC
TRBD1	TRBV10-1	-	TRBJ2-3	CASSQGASDTQYF	TGCGCCAGCAGCCAGGGGGCTTCAGATACGCAGTATTTT
-	TRBV18	-	TRBJ2-2	CASSPGHTNTGELFF	TGTGCCAGCTCTCCGGGACACACGAACACCGGGGAGCTGTTTTTT
TRBD1	TRBV4-3	-	TRBJ2-7	CASSQDIQGVSYEQYF	TGCGCCAGCAGCCAAGACATACAGGGGGTTTCCTACGAGCAGTACTTC
TRBD2	TRBV30	-	TRBJ2-5	CAWSQAGGETQYF	TGTGCCTGGAGCCAGGCGGGGGGGGAGACCCAGTACTTC
-	TRBV2	-	TRBJ1-2	CASSEFRTAIDGYTF	TGTGCCAGCAGTGAATTCCGGACAGCGATAGATGGCTACACCTTC
TRBD1	TRBV2	few	TRBJ2-5	CASSPFRDSQETQYF	TGTGCCAGCAGTCCTTTTCGGGACAGCCAAGAGACCCAGTACTTC
-	TRBV6-6	-	TRBJ2-2	CASSLYGGSTGELFF	TGTGCCAGCAGCTTATACGGGGGAAGCACCGGGGAGCTGTTTTTT
-	TRBV7-8	-	TRBJ1-3	CASSLTGISGNTIYF	TGTGCCAGCAGCTTAACCGGGATCTCTGGAAACACCATATATTTT
-	TRBV30	few	TRBJ1-1	CAWSLGLQNTEAFF	TGTGCCTGGAGTCTGGGACTCCAGAACACTGAAGCTTTCTTT
-	TRBV6-1	-	TRBJ1-2	CASSETQGDYGYTF	TGTGCCAGCAGTGAAACCCAGGGCGACTATGGCTACACCTTC
TRBD1	TRBV30	few	TRBJ1-6	CAWSVRTGGNSPLHF	TGTGCCTGGAGTGTACGGACAGGGGGCAATTCACCCCTCCACTTT
TRBD1	TRBV11-3	-	TRBJ2-5	CASSLESLQGAVKTQYF	TGTGCCAGCAGCTTAGAGTCCCTGCAGGGGGCAGTGAAGACCCAGTACTTC
TRBD1	TRBV5-6	-	TRBJ1-6	CASSLGQGVRSPLHF	TGTGCCAGCAGCCTGGGACAGGGCGTTCGGTCACCCCTCCACTTT
-	TRBV5-1	few	TRBJ2-5	CASSPWAGGQETQYF	TGCGCCAGCAGCCCCTGGGCAGGAGGGCAAGAGACCCAGTACTTC
TRBD2	TRBV10-3	-	TRBJ2-5	CAIMASGAETQYF	TGTGCCATCATGGCTAGCGGGGCGGAGACCCAGTACTTC
-	TRBV9	-	TRBJ2-5	CASNRGGQETQYF	TGTGCCAGCAACCGAGGGGGCCAAGAGACCCAGTACTTC
-	TRBV28	-	TRBJ1-1	CASSPTGTNYNTEAFF	TGTGCCAGCAGCCCTACCGGGACAAATTATAACACTGAAGCTTTCTTT
-	TRBV19	-	TRBJ1-3	CASTPSGGSGNTIYF	TGTGCCAGTACTCCTAGCGGGGGCTCCGGAAACACCATATATTTT
TRBD2	TRBV3-1/TRBV3-2	few	TRBJ2-5	CASSQPTSGEETQYF	TGTGCCAGCAGCCAACCTACTAGCGGGGAGGAGACCCAGTACTTC
TRBD1	TRBV5-4	-	TRBJ1-6	CASTNRQGSNSPLHF	TGTGCCAGCACAAATAGACAGGGGAGTAATTCACCCCTCCACTTT
-	TRBV5-1	-	TRBJ2-6	CASSFGGTGANVLTF	TGCGCCAGCAGCTTCGGAGGAACTGGGGCCAACGTCCTGACTTTC
-	TRBV10-3	-	TRBJ2-7	CATAQGRNYEQYF	TGTGCCACAGCACAGGGACGGAACTACGAGCAGTACTTC
-	TRBV6-2/TRBV6-3	-	TRBJ2-7	CASSYPTRGHEQYF	TGTGCCAGCAGTTACCCCACAAGGGGCCACGAGCAGTACTTC
TRBD1	TRBV30	few	TRBJ1-5	CAWRIQGANQPQHF	TGTGCCTGGAGAATCCAGGGGGCAAATCAGCCCCAGCATTTT
-	TRBV10-2	-	TRBJ1-5	CASSASGGDQPQHF	TGCGCCAGCAGTGCATCGGGGGGGGATCAGCCCCAGCATTTT